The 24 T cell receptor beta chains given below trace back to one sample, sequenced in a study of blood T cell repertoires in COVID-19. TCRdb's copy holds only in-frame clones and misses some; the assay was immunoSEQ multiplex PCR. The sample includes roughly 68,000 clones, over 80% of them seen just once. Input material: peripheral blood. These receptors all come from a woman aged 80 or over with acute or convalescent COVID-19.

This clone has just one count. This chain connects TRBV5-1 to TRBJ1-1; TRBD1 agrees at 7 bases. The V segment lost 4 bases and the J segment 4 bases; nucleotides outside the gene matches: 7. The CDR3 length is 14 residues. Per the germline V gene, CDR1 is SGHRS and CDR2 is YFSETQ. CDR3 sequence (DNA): TGCGCCAGCAGCATTGGACAGGCCCCCACTGAAGCTTTCTTT. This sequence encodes CASSIGQAPTEAFF. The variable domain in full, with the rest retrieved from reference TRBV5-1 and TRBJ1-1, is KAGVTQTPRYLIKTRGQQVTLSCSPISGHRSVSWYQQTPGQGLQFLFEYFSETQRNKGNFPGRFSGRQFSNSRSEMNVSTLELGDSALYLCASSIGQAPTEAFFGQGTRLTVV.

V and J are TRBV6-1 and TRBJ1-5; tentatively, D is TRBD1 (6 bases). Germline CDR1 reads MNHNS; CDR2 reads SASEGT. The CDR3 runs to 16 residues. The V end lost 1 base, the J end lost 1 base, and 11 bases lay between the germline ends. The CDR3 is CASSEGLGASNQPQHF. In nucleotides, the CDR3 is TGTGCCAGCAGTGAAGGTCTGGGGGCGAGCAATCAGCCCCAGCATTTT.

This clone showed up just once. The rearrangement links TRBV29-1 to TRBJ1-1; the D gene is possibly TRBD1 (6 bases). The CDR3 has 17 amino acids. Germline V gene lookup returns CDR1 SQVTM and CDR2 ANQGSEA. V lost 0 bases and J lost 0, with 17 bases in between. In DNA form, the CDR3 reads TGCAGCGTTGAAGAGTCAGGGGATATCCTTATGAACACTGAAGCTTTCTTT. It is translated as CSVEESGDILMNTEAFF.

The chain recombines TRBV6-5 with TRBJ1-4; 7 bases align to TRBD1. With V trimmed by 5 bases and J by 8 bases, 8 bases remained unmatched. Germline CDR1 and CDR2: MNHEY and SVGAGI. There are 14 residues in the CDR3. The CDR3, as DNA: TGTGCCAGCAGTCCGACAGGGAGGTTAGAAAAACTGTTTTTT. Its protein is CASSPTGRLEKLFF.

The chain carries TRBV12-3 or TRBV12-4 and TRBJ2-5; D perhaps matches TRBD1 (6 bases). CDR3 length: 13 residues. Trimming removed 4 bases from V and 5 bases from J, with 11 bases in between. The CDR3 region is CASSWGPGETQYF. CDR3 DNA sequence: TGTGCCAGCAGTTGGGGGCCAGGGGAGACCCAGTACTTC.

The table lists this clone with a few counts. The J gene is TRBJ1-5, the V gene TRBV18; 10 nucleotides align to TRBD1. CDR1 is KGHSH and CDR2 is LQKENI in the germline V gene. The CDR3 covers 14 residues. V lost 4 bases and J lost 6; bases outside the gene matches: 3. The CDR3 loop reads CASSLGTGAQPQHF. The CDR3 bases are TGTGCCAGCTCACTAGGGACAGGGGCTCAGCCCCAGCATTTT.

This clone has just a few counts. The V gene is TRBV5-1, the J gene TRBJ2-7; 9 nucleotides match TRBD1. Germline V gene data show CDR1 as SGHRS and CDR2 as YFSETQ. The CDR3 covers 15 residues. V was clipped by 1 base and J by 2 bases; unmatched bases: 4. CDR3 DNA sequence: TGCGCCAGCAGCTTGACCGGGACAGGGCCCTACGAGCAGTACTTC. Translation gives CASSLTGTGPYEQYF.

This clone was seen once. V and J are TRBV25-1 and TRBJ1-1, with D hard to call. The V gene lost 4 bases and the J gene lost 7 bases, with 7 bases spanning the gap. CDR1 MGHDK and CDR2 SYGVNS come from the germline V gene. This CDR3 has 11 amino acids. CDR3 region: CASSALSEAFF. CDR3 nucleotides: TGTGCCAGCAGTGCGCTCAGTGAAGCTTTCTTT.

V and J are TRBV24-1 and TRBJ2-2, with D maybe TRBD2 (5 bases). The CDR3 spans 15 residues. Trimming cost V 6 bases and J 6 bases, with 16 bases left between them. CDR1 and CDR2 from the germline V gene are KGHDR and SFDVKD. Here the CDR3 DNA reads TGTGCCACCAGTTTCGACGGGGTGGGATCCGGGGAGCTGTTTTTT. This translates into CATSFDGVGSGELFF.

The CDR3 reads CASSAAGYGGYTF. The CDR3 DNA reads TGTGCCAGCAGCGCCGCCGGGTATGGGGGCTACACCTTC. The chain joins TRBV5-4 to TRBJ1-2; D is unclear. Germline CDR1 reads SGHNT; CDR2 reads YYREEE (reference sequence). V gave up 4 bases and J gave up 8 bases, with 15 bases separating them. The length of the CDR3 is 13 residues.

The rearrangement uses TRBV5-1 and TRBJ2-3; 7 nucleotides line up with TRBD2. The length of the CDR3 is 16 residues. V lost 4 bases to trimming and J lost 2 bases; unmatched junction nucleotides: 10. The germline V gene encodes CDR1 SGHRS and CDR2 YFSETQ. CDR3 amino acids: CASSPGTTAHTDTQYF. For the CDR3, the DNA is TGCGCCAGCAGCCCTGGGACTACCGCACACACAGATACGCAGTATTTT.

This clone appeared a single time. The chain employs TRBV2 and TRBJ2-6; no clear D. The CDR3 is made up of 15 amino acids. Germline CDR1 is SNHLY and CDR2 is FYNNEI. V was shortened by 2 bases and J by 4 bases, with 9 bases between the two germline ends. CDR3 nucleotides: TGTGCCAGCAGTGAACGAGCGCCAGGGGCCAACGTCCTGACTTTC. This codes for CASSERAPGANVLTF.

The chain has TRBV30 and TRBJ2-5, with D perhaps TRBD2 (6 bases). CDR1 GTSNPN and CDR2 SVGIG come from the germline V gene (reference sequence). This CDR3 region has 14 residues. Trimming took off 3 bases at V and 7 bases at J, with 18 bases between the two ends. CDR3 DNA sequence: TGTGCCTGGAGCCCTGGCGGGATCAAGGGGACCCAGTACTTC. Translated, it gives CAWSPGGIKGTQYF.

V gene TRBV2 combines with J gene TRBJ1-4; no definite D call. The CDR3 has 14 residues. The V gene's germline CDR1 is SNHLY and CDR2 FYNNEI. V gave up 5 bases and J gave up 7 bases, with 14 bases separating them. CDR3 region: CASSSGLSTEKLFF. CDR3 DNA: TGTGCCAGCAGTTCCGGACTGTCTACTGAAAAACTGTTTTTT. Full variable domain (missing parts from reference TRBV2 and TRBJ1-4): EPEVTQTPSHQVTQMGQEVILRCVPISNHLYFYWYRQILGQKVEFLVSFYNNEISEKSEIFDDQFSVERPDGSNFTLKIRSTKLEDSAMYFCASSSGLSTEKLFFGSGTQLSVL.

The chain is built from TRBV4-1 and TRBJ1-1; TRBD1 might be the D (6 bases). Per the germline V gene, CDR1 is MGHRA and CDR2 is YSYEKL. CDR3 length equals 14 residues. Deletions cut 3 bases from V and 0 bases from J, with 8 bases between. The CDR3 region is CASSQWTVNTEAFF. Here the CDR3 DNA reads TGCGCCAGCAGCCAGTGGACAGTGAACACTGAAGCTTTCTTT.

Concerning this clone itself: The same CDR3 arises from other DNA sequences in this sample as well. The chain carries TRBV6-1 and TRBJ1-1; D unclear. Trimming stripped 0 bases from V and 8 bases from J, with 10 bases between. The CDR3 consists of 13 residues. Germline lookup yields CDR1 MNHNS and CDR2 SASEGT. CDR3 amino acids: CASSEARGTEAFF. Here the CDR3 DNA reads TGTGCCAGCAGTGAAGCTCGGGGAACCGAAGCTTTCTTT.

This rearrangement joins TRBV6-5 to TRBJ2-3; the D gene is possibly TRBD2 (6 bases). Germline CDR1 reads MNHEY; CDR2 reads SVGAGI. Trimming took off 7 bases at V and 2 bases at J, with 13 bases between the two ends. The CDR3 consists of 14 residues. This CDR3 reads CASTLGGITDTQYF. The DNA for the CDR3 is TGTGCCAGCACGCTCGGGGGTATCACAGATACGCAGTATTTT.

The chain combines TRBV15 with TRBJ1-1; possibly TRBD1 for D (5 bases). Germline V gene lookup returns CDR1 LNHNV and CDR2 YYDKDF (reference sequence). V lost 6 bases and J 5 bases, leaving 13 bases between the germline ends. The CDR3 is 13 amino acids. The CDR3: CATRSHQGTEAFF. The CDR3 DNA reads TGTGCCACCAGAAGCCATCAGGGAACTGAAGCTTTCTTT.

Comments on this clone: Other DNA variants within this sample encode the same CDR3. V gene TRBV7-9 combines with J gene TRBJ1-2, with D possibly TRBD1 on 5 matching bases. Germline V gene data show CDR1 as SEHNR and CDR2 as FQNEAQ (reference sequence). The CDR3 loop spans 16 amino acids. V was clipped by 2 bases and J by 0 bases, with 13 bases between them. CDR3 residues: CASSLPRGTANYGYTF. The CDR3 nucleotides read TGTGCCAGCAGCTTACCGCGGGGGACTGCTAACTATGGCTACACCTTC.

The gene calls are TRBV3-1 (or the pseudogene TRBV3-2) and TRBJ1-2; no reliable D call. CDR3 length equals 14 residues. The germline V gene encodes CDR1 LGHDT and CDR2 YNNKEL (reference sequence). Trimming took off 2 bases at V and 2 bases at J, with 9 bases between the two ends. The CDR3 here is CASSQITENYGYTF. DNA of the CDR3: TGTGCCAGCAGCCAAATTACAGAAAACTATGGCTACACCTTC.

The CDR3 DNA is TGCAGCGCGACAGGGGTCGACGAGCAGTACTTC. It codes for CSATGVDEQYF. This sequence joins TRBV29-1 and TRBJ2-7; TRBD1 matches at 8 bases. V was pared by 7 bases and J by 5 bases, with 4 bases of the junction left unmatched. The germline gives CDR1 SQVTM, CDR2 ANQGSEA. The CDR3 is 11 residues long.

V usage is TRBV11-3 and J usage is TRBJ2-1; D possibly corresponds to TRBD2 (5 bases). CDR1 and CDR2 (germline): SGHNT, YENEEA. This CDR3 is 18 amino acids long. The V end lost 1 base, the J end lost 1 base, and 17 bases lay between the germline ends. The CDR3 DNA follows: TGTGCCAGCAGCTTAGGGATTAGGACTCTCCAATCCTACAATGAGCAGTTCTTC. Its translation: CASSLGIRTLQSYNEQFF.

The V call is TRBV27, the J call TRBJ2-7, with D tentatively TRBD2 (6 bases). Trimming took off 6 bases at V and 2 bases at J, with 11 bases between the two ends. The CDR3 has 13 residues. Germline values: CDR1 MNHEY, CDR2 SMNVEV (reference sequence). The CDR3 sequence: CASSKEGPYEQYF. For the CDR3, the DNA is TGTGCCAGCAGCAAGGAGGGGCCCTACGAGCAGTACTTC.

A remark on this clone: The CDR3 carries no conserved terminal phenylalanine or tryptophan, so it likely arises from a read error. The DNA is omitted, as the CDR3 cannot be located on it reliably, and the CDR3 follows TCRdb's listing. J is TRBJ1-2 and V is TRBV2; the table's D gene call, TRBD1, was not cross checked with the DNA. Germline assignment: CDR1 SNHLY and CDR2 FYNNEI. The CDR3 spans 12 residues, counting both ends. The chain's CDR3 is CASSEDRVVYFK.